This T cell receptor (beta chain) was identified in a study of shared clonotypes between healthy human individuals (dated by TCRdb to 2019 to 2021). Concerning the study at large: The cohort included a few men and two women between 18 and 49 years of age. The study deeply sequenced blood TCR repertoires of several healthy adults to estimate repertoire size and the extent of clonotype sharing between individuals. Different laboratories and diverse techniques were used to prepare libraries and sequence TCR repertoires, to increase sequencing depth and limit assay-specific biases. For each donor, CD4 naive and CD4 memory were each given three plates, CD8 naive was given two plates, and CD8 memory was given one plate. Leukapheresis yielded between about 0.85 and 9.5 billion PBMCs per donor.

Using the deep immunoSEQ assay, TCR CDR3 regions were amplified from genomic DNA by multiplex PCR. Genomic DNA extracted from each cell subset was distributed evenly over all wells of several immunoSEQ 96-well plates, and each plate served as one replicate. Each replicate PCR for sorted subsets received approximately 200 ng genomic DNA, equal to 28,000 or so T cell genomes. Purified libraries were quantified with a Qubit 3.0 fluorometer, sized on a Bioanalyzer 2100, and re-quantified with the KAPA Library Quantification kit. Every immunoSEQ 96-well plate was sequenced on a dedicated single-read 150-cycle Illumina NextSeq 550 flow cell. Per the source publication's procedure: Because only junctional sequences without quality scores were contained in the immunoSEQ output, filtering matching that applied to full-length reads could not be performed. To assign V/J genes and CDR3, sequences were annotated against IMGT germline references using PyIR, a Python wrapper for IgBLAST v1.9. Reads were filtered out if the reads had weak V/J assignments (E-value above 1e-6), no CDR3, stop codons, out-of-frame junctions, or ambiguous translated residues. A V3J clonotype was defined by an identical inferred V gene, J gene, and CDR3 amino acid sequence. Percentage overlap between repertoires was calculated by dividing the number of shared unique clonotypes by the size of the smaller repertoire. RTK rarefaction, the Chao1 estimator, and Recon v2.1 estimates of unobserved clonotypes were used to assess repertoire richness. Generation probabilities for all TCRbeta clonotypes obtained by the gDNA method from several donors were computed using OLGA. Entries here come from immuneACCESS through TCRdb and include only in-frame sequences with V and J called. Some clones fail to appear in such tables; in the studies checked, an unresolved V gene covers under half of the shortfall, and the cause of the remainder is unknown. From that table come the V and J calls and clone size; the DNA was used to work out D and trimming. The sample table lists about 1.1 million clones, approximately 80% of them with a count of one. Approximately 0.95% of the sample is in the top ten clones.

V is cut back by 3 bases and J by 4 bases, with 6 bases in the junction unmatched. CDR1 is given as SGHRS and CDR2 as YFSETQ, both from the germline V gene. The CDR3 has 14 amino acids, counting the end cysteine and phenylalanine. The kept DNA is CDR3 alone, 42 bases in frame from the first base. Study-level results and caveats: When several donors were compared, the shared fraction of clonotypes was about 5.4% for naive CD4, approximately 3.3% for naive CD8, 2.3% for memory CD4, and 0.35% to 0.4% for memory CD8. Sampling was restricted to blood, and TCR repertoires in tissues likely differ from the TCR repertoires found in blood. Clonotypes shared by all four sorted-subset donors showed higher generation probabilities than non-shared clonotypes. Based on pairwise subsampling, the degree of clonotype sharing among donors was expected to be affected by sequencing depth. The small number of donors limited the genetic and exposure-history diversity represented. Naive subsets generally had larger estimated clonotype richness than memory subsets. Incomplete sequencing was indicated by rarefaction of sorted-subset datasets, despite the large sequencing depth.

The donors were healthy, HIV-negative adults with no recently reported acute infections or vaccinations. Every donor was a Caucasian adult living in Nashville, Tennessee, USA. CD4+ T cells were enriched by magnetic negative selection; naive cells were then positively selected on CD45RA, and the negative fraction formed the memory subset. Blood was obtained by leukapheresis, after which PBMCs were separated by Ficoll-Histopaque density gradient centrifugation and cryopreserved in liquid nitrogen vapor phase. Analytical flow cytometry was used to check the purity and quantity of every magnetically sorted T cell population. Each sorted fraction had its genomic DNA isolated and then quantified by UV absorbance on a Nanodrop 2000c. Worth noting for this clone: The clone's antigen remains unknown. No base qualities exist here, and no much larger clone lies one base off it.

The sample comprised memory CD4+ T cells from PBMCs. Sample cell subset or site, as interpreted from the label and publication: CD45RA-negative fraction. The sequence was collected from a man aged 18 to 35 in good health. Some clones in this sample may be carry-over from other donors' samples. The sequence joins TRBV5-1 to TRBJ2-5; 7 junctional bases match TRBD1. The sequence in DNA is TGCGCCAGCAGCTCGGGACAGTTTCCAGAGACCCAGTACTTC. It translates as CASSSGQFPETQYF.